One and the same sample provided the 13 T cell receptor delta chains below, sequenced in a study of gamma-delta T cells after stem cell transplantation (dated by TCRdb to the mid-2010s). Receptors were amplified or captured by RT-PCR. Instrument used: Illumina MiSeq. TCRdb called clones afresh from the public reads with CATT; identical DNA rows were later merged. Counted in this sample were about 2,600 delta-chain clones; 3% of them appeared once. The ten largest clones take up roughly 50% of the sample. The sample comprised gamma-delta T cells. The receptors shown here come from a human donor. It is not recorded whose cells these are; they may come from a transplant donor.

This clone is classed as large. In the same sample, other DNA sequences code for this CDR3. The chain employs TRDV2 and TRDJ1; 7 positions agree with TRDD3. The CDR3 spans 21 residues. Germline CDR1 is GEAIGNYY and CDR2 is EKD. Losses at the gene ends were 0 bases for V and 2 bases for J; bases not matched to a gene: 23. CDR3 sequence reads: CACDTVGYDEGDPQGTDKLIF. The DNA for the CDR3 is TGTGCCTGTGACACCGTCGGGTACGACGAGGGGGATCCCCAAGGGACCGATAAACTCATCTTT.

This clone is medium-sized within its sample. Other nucleotide sequences in the sample specify the same CDR3. V usage is TRDV2 and J usage is TRDJ1, with 13 bases that match TRDD3. This CDR3 has 21 residues. Germline values: CDR1 GEAIGNYY, CDR2 EKD. The V gene end was trimmed by 0 bases and the J gene end by 0 bases; junction bases not matched to a gene: 15. CDR3 sequence reads: CACDTVATGGYGKGDTDKLIF. CDR3 nucleotides: TGTGCCTGTGACACCGTGGCCACTGGGGGATACGGGAAGGGCGACACCGATAAACTCATCTTT.

On this clone: The translation of this DNA and the TCRdb protein of a much larger clone differ at residue 11, probably owing to a read error; the protein shown here is translated from the DNA. The chain carries TRDV2 and TRDJ1, with TRDD3 matching over 10 bases. CDR1 and CDR2 from the germline V gene are GEAIGNYY and EKD. This CDR3 is 17 amino acids long. The junction had 8 bases not matched to a gene; V was cut back by 1 base and J by 1 base. The CDR3 here is CACDTLLGDHRTDKLIF. CDR3 DNA: TGTGCCTGTGACACATTACTGGGGGATCACCGCACCGATAAACTCATCTTT.

On this clone itself: The TCRdb protein, from a much larger clone, departs from this DNA's translation at residue 8, likely by read error; the protein shown derives from the DNA. Other DNA sequences in the same sample also yield this CDR3. The gene calls are TRDV2 and TRDJ3; 7 positions agree with TRDD3. The CDR3 length is 20 residues. The germline V gene encodes CDR1 GEAIGNYY and CDR2 EKD. V was clipped by 0 bases and J by 0 bases; unmatched bases: 10. CDR3 in DNA: TGTGCCTGTGACACCGTACTGCGGGATACCCTCTCCTGGGACACCCGACAGATGTTTTTC. Translating it yields CACDTVLRDTLSWDTRQMFF.

This clone has a handful of counts. A far larger clone is off by one base, so a read error is likely. J is TRDJ1 and V is TRDV2, with 7 bases that match TRDD3. Germline V gene sequence: CDR1 GEAIGNYY, CDR2 EKD. The CDR3 is 18 residues long. J gave up 2 bases and V 3 bases, and 17 bases lay outside the gene matches. DNA of the CDR3: TGTGCCTGTGACCCCCTGGGGGGCACCGCCTCGCGGACCGATAAACTCATCTTT. Protein sequence: CACDPLGGTASRTDKLIF.

A few counts support this clone. A far bigger clonotype differs at one base, so this is likely a read error. The chain carries TRDV1 and TRDJ1, with 9 bases identical to TRDD3. Germline V gives CDR1 TSWWSYY, CDR2 QGS. The CDR3 covers 21 residues. The junction had 20 bases not matched to a gene; V was cut back by 3 bases and J by 0 bases. CDR3 protein: CALGELRSPRGYASHTDKLIF. The CDR3 nucleotides are TGTGCTCTTGGGGAGCTACGAAGTCCCCGGGGATACGCCTCACACACCGATAAACTCATCTTT.

No V gene was called, though TRDJ1 was called as the J gene. CDR3 size: 14 residues. The CDR3 protein is CATVTLRHTDKLIF. The CDR3, as DNA: TGTGCCACCGTCACCTTGCGACACACCGATAAACTCATCTTT.

The CDR3 loop reads CALGDITFPPYWSYTDKLIF. The CDR3 bases are TGTGCTCTTGGGGATATAACTTTCCCTCCGTACTGGTCGTACACCGATAAACTCATCTTT. The chain joins TRDV1 to TRDJ1; D is perhaps TRDD3 (5 bases). This CDR3 is 20 amino acids long. CDR1 and CDR2 (germline): TSWWSYY, QGS. Trimming removed 3 bases from V and 0 bases from J, with 26 bases in between.

This clone was found a few times. TCRdb pairs this DNA with a much larger clone's protein that differs at residue 6, likely a read error; the protein shown was translated from the DNA. V is TRDV2 and J is TRDJ1; 13 nucleotides match TRDD3. Unmatched junction bases numbered 9, after V lost 3 bases and J lost 0 bases. Germline V gene lookup returns CDR1 GEAIGNYY and CDR2 EKD. The CDR3 has 18 amino acids. CDR3 nucleotides: TGTGCCTGTGACGGGCTCCGACTGGGGGATACGGACACCGATAAACTCATCTTT. Amino acids: CACDGLRLGDTDTDKLIF.

In the case of this clone: Other DNA sequences in the sample encode the same CDR3. The rearrangement joins TRDV2 to TRDJ2; TRDD3 aligns across 7 bases. CDR1 is GEAIGNYY, CDR2 EKD, per germline. V was clipped by 1 base and J by 2 bases; unmatched bases: 12. This CDR3 has 18 amino acids. DNA for the CDR3: TGTGCCTGTGACACTCTGGGGGCCACCCCCTCCTTGACAGCACAACTCTTCTTT. It translates to CACDTLGATPSLTAQLFF.

A few counts support this clone. It may be a read error: a sequence one base away is much more abundant. The rearrangement links TRDV2 to TRDJ3; 8 bases are shared with TRDD3. CDR1 and CDR2 from the germline V gene are GEAIGNYY and EKD. The CDR3 length is 21 residues. As DNA, the CDR3 is TGTGCCTGTGACGGGGCTACTGGGGGTTTCCCCAATTCCTGGGACACCCGACAGGTGTTTTTC. Amino acids: CACDGATGGFPNSWDTRQVFF.

About this clone itself: This DNA translates differently at residue 12 from the TCRdb protein, which is that of a much larger clone; a read error is likely, and the protein shown is the DNA's own translation. The chain is built from TRDV1 and TRDJ1; 8 bases are a match to TRDD2. V was pared by 1 base and J by 10 bases, with 14 bases of the junction left unmatched. CDR1 and CDR2 from the germline V gene are TSWWSYY and QGS. The CDR3 sequence is 16 residues long. CDR3 residues: CALGERLLPMRGILIF. As DNA, the CDR3 is TGTGCTCTTGGGGAACGCCTCCTTCCTATGAGAGGCATACTCATCTTT.

For this clone: TCRdb records a much larger clone's protein for this DNA, with a difference at residue 5 that likely arises from a read error; the protein given is the translation of the DNA. The rearrangement links TRDV2 to TRDJ1, with 8 positions matching TRDD3. The CDR3 length is 19 residues. Germline CDR1 is GEAIGNYY and CDR2 is EKD. V trimming: 3 bases; J trimming: 0 bases; junction bases outside the gene matches: 17. The CDR3 nucleotides are TGTGCCTGTGACTCTCTCCGGGGCTGGGGGACCCAGTACACCGATAAACTCATCTTT. Its protein product is CACDSLRGWGTQYTDKLIF.